The 26 T cell receptor beta chains in this list originate from one sample, sequenced in a study of T cells in localized non-small cell lung cancer. Method: immunoSEQ multiplex PCR; TCRdb's copy keeps in-frame clones and lacks some. The data contain some 41,000 clones, over 75% of them singletons. Sequencing was performed on PBMCs, taken before any cancer treatment. These receptors all come from a woman between 40 and 69 years old with stage II lung adenocarcinoma.

The V gene is TRBV11-3, the J gene TRBJ1-6; unclear D gene. The germline V gene has CDR1 SGHNT and CDR2 YENEEA. Deletions cut 3 bases from V and 6 bases from J, with 6 bases between. CDR3 length: 13 amino acids. The CDR3 loop is CASSLGANSPLHF. CDR3 DNA sequence: TGTGCCAGCAGCTTGGGTGCTAATTCACCCCTCCACTTT.

The chain combines TRBV19 with TRBJ1-2, with a tentative D call TRBD1 (6 bases). The CDR3 is made up of 13 amino acids. In germline, CDR1 is LNHDA, CDR2 SQIVND (reference sequence). V was cut by 4 bases and J by 2 bases, with 8 bases left in between. CDR3 residues: CASSKTGNYGYTF. The DNA of the CDR3 is TGTGCCAGTAGTAAAACAGGGAACTATGGCTACACCTTC.

This clone has a single count. The chain uses TRBV10-1 and TRBJ1-4; D is unresolved. The germline CDR1 and CDR2 sequences are WNHNN and SYGVQD (reference sequence). V gave up 0 bases and J gave up 8 bases, with 10 bases separating them. There are 14 residues in the CDR3. The CDR3 bases are TGCGCCAGCAGTGAGTCGATGGCGGTAGAAAAACTGTTTTTT. It specifies CASSESMAVEKLFF.

The chain combines TRBV7-7 with TRBJ2-1; the match to TRBD1 covers 8 bases. The junction had 12 bases not matched to a gene; V was cut back by 7 bases and J by 7 bases. This CDR3 region has 15 residues. Germline V lookup: CDR1 SSHAT, CDR2 FNYEAQ (reference sequence). The CDR3 protein is CASTPGTGARNEQFF. The CDR3, as DNA: TGTGCCAGCACTCCCGGGACAGGAGCGAGAAATGAGCAGTTCTTC.

The chain couples TRBV5-5 to TRBJ2-7, with TRBD2 matching 9 bases. J gave up 5 bases and V 3 bases, and 15 bases lay outside the gene matches. The length of the CDR3 is 17 residues. CDR1 and CDR2 from the germline V gene are SGHKS and YYEKEE (reference sequence). CDR3 loop: CASSSPRTSVGGDEQYF. The CDR3 bases are TGTGCCAGCAGCTCCCCTCGGACTAGCGTCGGAGGGGACGAGCAGTACTTC.

The chain combines TRBV5-1 with TRBJ1-1; 7 bases line up with TRBD1. Germline V gives CDR1 SGHRS, CDR2 YFSETQ. V was pared by 5 bases and J by 3 bases, with 4 bases of the junction left unmatched. This CDR3 is built from 13 residues. The CDR3 reads CASREQGYTEAFF. The CDR3 coding sequence is TGCGCCAGCAGAGAACAGGGGTACACTGAAGCTTTCTTT.

V is TRBV4-1 and J is TRBJ1-3; TRBD1 might be the D (5 bases). Germline V gene sequence: CDR1 MGHRA, CDR2 YSYEKL. V lost 2 bases to trimming and J lost 0 bases, with 11 bases between them. The CDR3 has 16 amino acids. CDR3 nucleotide sequence: TGCGCCAGCAGCCAAAATGCAGGGAACTCTGGAAACACCATATATTTT. Its protein product is CASSQNAGNSGNTIYF.

This clone came up a few times. V is TRBV5-6 and J is TRBJ2-4; maybe TRBD1 (6 bases). The germline gives CDR1 SGHDT, CDR2 YYEEEE. This CDR3 has 15 residues. Trimming stripped 3 bases from V and 7 bases from J, with 17 bases between. Written as DNA, the CDR3 is TGTGCCAGCAGCTCCGGACCCGGGACACAGAACATTCAGTACTTC. Translating gives CASSSGPGTQNIQYF.

This clone occurred a few times. The chain combines TRBV5-4 with TRBJ1-2, with a tentative D call TRBD1 (5 bases). The V gene's germline CDR1 is SGHNT and CDR2 YYREEE (reference sequence). This CDR3 contains 15 residues. V dropped 2 bases and J dropped 7 bases, with 18 bases sitting between them. CDR3: CASSFWSGKVGGYTF. The CDR3 bases are TGTGCCAGCAGCTTCTGGTCAGGGAAGGTCGGTGGCTACACCTTC. Drawing the rest from reference TRBV5-4 and TRBJ1-2, the complete variable domain is ETGVTQSPTHLIKTRGQQVTLRCSSQSGHNTVSWYQQALGQGPQFIFQYYREEENGRGNFPPRFSGLQFPNYSSELNVNALELDDSALYLCASSFWSGKVGGYTFGSGTRLTVV.

This clone was counted once. This chain joins TRBV10-1 and TRBJ1-2, with D tentatively TRBD1 (6 bases). Trimming shortened V by 3 bases and J by 2 bases, and 10 bases separated the two germline ends. Germline loops: CDR1 WNHNN, CDR2 SYGVQD (reference sequence). The length of the CDR3 is 14 residues. This CDR3 reads CASSENRENYGYTF. The DNA for the CDR3 is TGCGCCAGCAGTGAAAACAGGGAAAACTATGGCTACACCTTC.

This clone was found once. The chain carries TRBV4-1 and TRBJ2-1; the D gene could be TRBD1 or TRBD2 (6 bases each). This CDR3 spans 17 amino acids. In germline, CDR1 is MGHRA, CDR2 YSYEKL. Trimming removed 4 bases at V and 0 bases at J, with 16 bases between. CDR3 bases: TGCGCCAGCAGCCGGACGGGGGCACCGAGCTCCTACAATGAGCAGTTCTTC. It translates to CASSRTGAPSSYNEQFF.

This chain connects TRBV2 to TRBJ1-1; D gene unclear. Looked up from germline, CDR1 is SNHLY and CDR2 is FYNNEI. The length of the CDR3 is 11 residues. V was pared by 6 bases and J by 10 bases, with 12 bases between. The CDR3 here is CASRRTVGAFF. The CDR3 nucleotides read TGTGCCAGCAGGAGAACAGTCGGAGCTTTCTTT.

This clone was picked up one time. The V and J genes are TRBV18 and TRBJ2-3, with D perhaps TRBD2 (6 bases). Germline V gene sequence: CDR1 KGHSH, CDR2 LQKENI. Trimming took off 3 bases at V and 0 bases at J, with 13 bases between the two ends. This CDR3 is 16 amino acids long. CDR3 coding DNA: TGTGCCAGCTCACCTACCCCGACTAGGAGCACAGATACGCAGTATTTT. It translates to CASSPTPTRSTDTQYF.

Details on this clone: The sample contains more than one DNA sequence encoding this CDR3. The chain combines TRBV6-5 with TRBJ1-2; no reliable D call. Germline loops: CDR1 MNHEY, CDR2 SVGAGI. The CDR3 extends over 14 amino acids. V lost 0 bases and J lost 2, with 7 bases in between. CDR3 in amino acids: CASSYSNGNYGYTF. For the CDR3, the DNA is TGTGCCAGCAGTTACTCGAACGGCAACTATGGCTACACCTTC.

This chain uses TRBV25-1 with TRBJ2-5; TRBD2 might be the D (6 bases). V lost 3 bases and J lost 7, with 15 bases in between. CDR1 and CDR2 (germline): MGHDK, SYGVNS. The CDR3 covers 14 residues. CDR3 DNA sequence: TGTGCCAGCAGTGACAGTGGAGGGCCCGGGACCCAGTACTTC. Its translation: CASSDSGGPGTQYF.

The chain employs TRBV6-6 and TRBJ2-1; 10 nucleotides agree with TRBD2. This CDR3 is 16 amino acids long. After removal of 8 bases from V and 7 bases from J, the junction contained 14 bases not matched to a gene. Germline-derived CDR1 and CDR2 are MNHNY and SVGAGI (reference sequence). The CDR3 loop is CASSSRASGSGNEQFF. CDR3 coding DNA: TGTGCCAGCTCCTCAAGGGCTAGCGGGAGTGGGAATGAGCAGTTCTTC.

The chain has TRBV27 and TRBJ2-5, with D perhaps assigned TRBD1 or TRBD2 (6 bases each). CDR1 and CDR2 from the germline V gene are MNHEY and SMNVEV (reference sequence). The CDR3 runs 15 residues. The V end was cut by 4 bases, the J end by 5 bases, with 17 bases between. CDR3 sequence reads: CASSYGGAGYETQYF. The CDR3 DNA follows: TGTGCCAGCAGTTATGGGGGCGCGGGGTATGAGACCCAGTACTTC.

As to this clone: The germline gene is not matched at one end of the junction; a read error may be the cause. The chain combines TRBV11-2 with TRBJ2-1; 10 nucleotides agree with TRBD2. The CDR3 sequence is 15 residues long. CDR1 SGHAT and CDR2 FQNNGV come from the germline V gene. The CDR3, as DNA: TGTGCCAGCAGTTTAGCGGGGGGCGATTCCAATGAGCAGTTCTTC. Translation gives CASSLAGGDSNEQFF.

The gene calls are TRBV2 and TRBJ2-3; TRBD2 matches at 15 bases. The V and J ends lost 6 bases and 6 bases, in that order; junction bases with no gene match: 10. Per germline, CDR1 SNHLY and CDR2 FYNNEI. This CDR3 is 17 amino acids long. The CDR3 is CASRKLGLAGGWDTQYF. The CDR3 coding sequence is TGTGCCAGCAGAAAATTGGGACTAGCGGGAGGTTGGGATACGCAGTATTTT.

The gene calls are TRBV15 and TRBJ2-2, with D unresolved. The CDR3 sequence is 15 residues long. The ends were cut back, 0 bases at V and 5 bases at J, with 10 bases in the middle. Germline CDR1 and CDR2: LNHNV and YYDKDF (reference sequence). The CDR3 DNA reads as TGTGCCACCAGCAGAGATCTTGGCAGGACCGGGGAGCTGTTTTTT. It encodes CATSRDLGRTGELFF.

The chain uses TRBV5-1 and TRBJ2-5; TRBD2 matches at 11 bases. Germline V gene sequence: CDR1 SGHRS, CDR2 YFSETQ. The CDR3 length is 17 residues. The J segment lost 3 bases and the V segment lost 4 bases, leaving 11 bases of the junction unmatched. DNA for the CDR3: TGCGCCAGCAGCCAACGACTAGCGGGGTATCTGGAAGAGACCCAGTACTTC. Translation gives CASSQRLAGYLEETQYF.

The genes are TRBV28 and TRBJ1-1; the match to TRBD1 covers 7 bases. This CDR3 region has 15 residues. J gave up 3 bases and V 3 bases, and 7 bases lay outside the gene matches. Germline V gene sequence: CDR1 MDHEN, CDR2 SYDVKM. CDR3 residues: CASSFRSDRYTEAFF. CDR3 sequence (DNA): TGTGCCAGCAGTTTCCGCTCGGACAGGTACACTGAAGCTTTCTTT.

The chain couples TRBV19 to TRBJ2-5, with TRBD2 matching over 9 bases. V shed 7 bases and J 2 bases; nucleotides not matched to a gene: 8. The CDR3 extends over 15 amino acids. Germline lookup yields CDR1 LNHDA and CDR2 SQIVND (reference sequence). CDR3 DNA: TGTGCCAGTACCCCATCTAGCGGGGCTCAAGAGACCCAGTACTTC. Translating gives CASTPSSGAQETQYF.

The rearrangement joins TRBV27 to TRBJ2-7, with no clear D. The germline gives CDR1 MNHEY, CDR2 SMNVEV (reference sequence). The CDR3 spans 15 residues. V was pared by 3 bases and J by 0 bases, with 12 bases between. The CDR3 DNA sequence: TGTGCCAGCAGTTTTCCCCCACCCAGCTCCTACGAGCAGTACTTC. It yields the protein CASSFPPPSSYEQYF.

The chain carries TRBV18 and TRBJ2-7; D may match TRBD1 or TRBD2 (6 bases each). Trimming shortened V by 2 bases and J by 1 base, and 12 bases separated the two germline ends. Germline-derived CDR1 and CDR2 are KGHSH and LQKENI. The CDR3 has 15 residues. CDR3 sequence (DNA): TGTGCCAGCTCACCAACGGGGGCTACGTCCTACGAGCAGTACTTC. Encoded protein: CASSPTGATSYEQYF.

This rearrangement joins TRBV6-5 to TRBJ2-6; D is undetermined. CDR1 is MNHEY and CDR2 is SVGAGI in the germline V gene. V dropped 0 bases and J dropped 0 bases, with 6 bases sitting between them. The CDR3 sequence is 16 residues long. The CDR3 region is CASSYSTNSGANVLTF. CDR3 in DNA: TGTGCCAGCAGTTACTCAACAAACTCTGGGGCCAACGTCCTGACTTTC.